The clone carrying this T cell receptor beta chain has ten or more counts. Its antigen is not identified. The data stem from a study of CD8 T cells in ankylosing spondylitis. TCRdb used MiXCR to reprocess the 5' RACE reads, holding one entry per CDR3 protein. The table lists approximately 520,000 distinct CDR3 sequences, less than 6% of them singletons. The CDR3 contains 14 residues. Germline V CDR1 and CDR2: MNHNS, SASEGT. V was pared by 5 bases and J by 6 bases, with 13 bases between. Study results and caveats: There was a TCR beta motif, made of fewer than 10 highly homologous variants, that appeared characteristic of ankylosing spondylitis blood.

The chain joins TRBV6-1 to TRBJ2-2, with a possible D match to TRBD1 (5 bases). This clonotype was obtained from a male donor with ankylosing spondylitis. The sequenced sample was blood, either unsorted or a sorted T cell fraction (not recorded which). The CDR3 reads CASSRQGRAGELFF. The CDR3 nucleotides are TGTGCCAGCAGTAGGCAGGGAAGGGCCGGGGAGCTGTTTTTT.